This T cell receptor beta chain was sequenced during a study of memory CD4+ T cells and cytomegalovirus serostatus. The sort gate was single viable CD3+CD4+CD8-CD45RO+ cells for memory CD4+ T cells. Donors' CMV status reflects serum IgG against pp150, pp28, p38, p52. Sequencing used immunoSEQ multiplex PCR; TCRdb keeps in-frame clones, though not all of them. The table includes approximately 61,000 clones, around three quarters detected once. Germline assignment: CDR1 SEHNR and CDR2 FQNEAQ (reference sequence). This CDR3 contains 16 residues. V lost 5 bases and J lost 4, with 18 bases in between. The specimen was memory CD4+ T cells from blood. The chain employs TRBV7-9 and TRBJ2-1, with D maybe TRBD2 (6 bases). This TCR was recovered from an adult in good health and CMV-seronegative. Some clones in this sample may be carry-over from other donors' samples. The CDR3 reads CASSILFGGSYNEQFF. Written as DNA, the CDR3 is TGTGCCAGCAGCATCCTTTTCGGGGGTAGTTACAATGAGCAGTTCTTC.